This T cell receptor (beta chain) was observed in a study of neurological immune-mediated disorders (dated by TCRdb to between 2019 and 2020). Some background on the complete study: Using UMI-based sequencing, the study compared peripheral blood TCR-beta repertoires from patients with HTLV-I-associated myelopathy (HAM/TSP), patients with multiple sclerosis, and healthy controls. The 90 to 120 TCR-beta libraries covered PBMC samples along with longitudinal samples, technical triplicates, and paired sorted CD4+ and CD8+ T-cell subsets. The cohort comprised roughly 70 subjects: 15 or so HAM/TSP patients, approximately 34 multiple sclerosis patients and approximately 20 healthy controls. Study-wide findings and limitations: No identical CDR3 amino acid sequences were shared among expanded clones across subjects, suggesting private TCR-beta repertoires in all groups. The highest TCR clonal expansion was observed in HAM/TSP patients, whereas the lowest was observed in MS patients, even when compared with healthy controls.

Blood bank volunteers in Maryland, USA served as the healthy controls. For sorted-subset TCR libraries, approximately 910,000 sorted CD4+ or CD8+ T cells were used. Peripheral blood was subjected to Ficoll-Hypaque density gradient centrifugation to isolate PBMCs, which were then cryopreserved in liquid nitrogen. The study also sequenced paired sorted CD4+ and CD8+ subsets from healthy controls, HAM/TSP patients and MS patients. This clonotype has ten or more counts. Its antigen specificity is not known. Per-base quality was not reported, and no clone a single base away is much larger than it. cDNA synthesis used template-switch 5'RACE with a primer carrying a 10-nucleotide random unique molecular identifier tagging each TCR transcript. Each sequencing run produced over 160 million TCR-beta sequences covering 15-18 subjects. Total RNA was extracted with the RNeasy kit. The KAPA Real-time Library Amplification kit was used to amplify TCR-beta VDJ regions with primers for the TCR constant region and the 5'RACE anchor. Sample indexes and Illumina adaptors were added in a first PCR, and a second PCR then increased library yield. After Ampure bead purification, the roughly 650 bp TCR product was size-selected on a 2% E-gel SizeSelection system. Before pooling, libraries had their quality checked on a Bioanalyzer, their concentration measured with Qubit, and their quantity determined with the Kapa Library Quantification kit. An Illumina HiSeq 2500 sequenced the libraries paired-end 2 x 150 bp. To increase sequence diversity, roughly 24-30% phiX was spiked into each library pool. On the study's bioinformatics: The UMI-based MiGEC pipeline processed quality-filtered reads and removed over 80% of raw TCR sequences during error correction. VDJ genes were aligned to IMGT germline references, and each clonotype was defined by a unique CDR3 amino acid sequence together with V-J genes. Clonal expansion, Shannon diversity, and CDR3 relatedness (CalcPairwiseDistances, ClusterSamples) were evaluated with VDJtools, and phylogenetic trees were built with CLCbio workbench. Expanded clones were defined as having at least 8 unique UMIs, based on coefficient-of-variation modelling across technical triplicates. TCRdb reran the public reads through fastp at Q25 and MiXCR, keeping productive beta chains. Each record represents a unique CDR3 protein, reported with the most common genes and DNA among its rows. The V and J calls were not made by the authors but by TCRdb's processing. This sample lists about 38,000 distinct CDR3 sequences; approximately 5.1% were detected once. The ten largest clones add up to approximately 10% of the sample.

The receptor comes from a man aged 18-30 years in good health. The material sequenced was CD4+ T cells from blood.

CDR3 protein: CASSLNFGTDSTDTQYF. The DNA is TGCGCCAGCAGCCTCAACTTCGGGACAGACAGCACAGATACGCAGTATTTT. The rearranged chain carries TRBV4-1 and TRBJ2-3, with 7 bases aligning to TRBD1. The germline V gene supplies CDR1 MGHRA and CDR2 YSYEKL. V is pruned by 4 bases and J by 0 bases, leaving 10 bases of the junction without a gene match. From cysteine to phenylalanine, the CDR3 is 17 amino acids long. Only the CDR3 portion is preserved as DNA: 51 bases, with reading frame beginning at the first base.